A selection of T cell receptor beta chains follows, all from one sample in a study of T cell changes during pregnancy in multiple sclerosis. Libraries were prepared by immunoSEQ multiplex PCR; TCRdb keeps only in-frame clonotypes and omits some of them. The table lists fewer than 15,000 clones, roughly 90% of them singletons. Sequencing used CD8+ T cells from peripheral blood mononuclear cells, obtained in the first trimester of pregnancy. The receptors originated from a female donor with multiple sclerosis, enrolled in a pregnancy study. Both conserved end residues are part of each CDR3. D genes are given only for firm matches. A row's size may be missing; if present it is once, few, many or a size class.

v_gene	j_gene	d_gene	abundance	CDR3nt	CDR3aa
TRBV30	TRBJ2-7	-	-	TGTGCCTGGAGTCCGAGAGGAGGAGGAATCTACGAGCAGTACTTC	CAWSPRGGGIYEQYF
TRBV30	TRBJ1-1	-	-	TGTGCCTGGAGTATGGAGTACAACACTGAAGCTTTCTTT	CAWSMEYNTEAFF
TRBV11-2	TRBJ2-7	TRBD1	-	TGTGCCAGCAGTTATACACGGGACAGCTCCTACGAGCAGTACTTC	CASSYTRDSSYEQYF
TRBV27	TRBJ2-3	TRBD2	-	TGTGCCAGCAAGTCCGGCGGGGGGTACACAGATACGCAGTATTTT	CASKSGGGYTDTQYF
TRBV9	TRBJ2-3	-	-	TGTGCCAGCAGCCCCCGCCGGGCCGGGGAGGAGCAGTATTTT	CASSPRRAGEEQYF
TRBV5-1	TRBJ2-7	TRBD1	once	TGCGCCAGCAGCTGGGACAGTCCCTCCTACGAGCAGTACTTC	CASSWDSPSYEQYF
TRBV5-6	TRBJ2-7	TRBD1	-	TGTGCCAGCAGCTCCCCCCGGACAGGTTCCTACGAGCAGTACTTC	CASSSPRTGSYEQYF
TRBV5-1	TRBJ1-2	-	-	TGCGCCAGCAGCTTAGAGACTAACTATGGCTACACCTTC	CASSLETNYGYTF
TRBV7-9	TRBJ2-5	-	-	TGTGCCAGCAGTAGACCTCTAGCTCAAGAGACCCAGTACTTC	CASSRPLAQETQYF
TRBV7-3	TRBJ2-7	TRBD2	-	TGTGCCAGCAGCGCCCAGGCGGGGGACGAGCAGTACTTC	CASSAQAGDEQYF
TRBV11-2	TRBJ2-7	TRBD2	medium-sized	TGTGCCAGCAGCTTACTGAGCGGGGGTCCCTCCTACGAGCAGTACTTC	CASSLLSGGPSYEQYF